The T cell receptor (beta chain) described here comes from a study of lymphopenia after photon versus proton radiotherapy. Sequenced by immunoSEQ multiplex PCR; TCRdb stores in-frame clones only, minus some. The sample includes more than 45,000 clones, around 84% of them seen just once. V lost 1 base and J lost 3; bases outside the gene matches: 3. The CDR3 covers 15 residues. Germline CDR1 is SGHAT and CDR2 is FQNNGV. Of note for this clone: Other nucleotide sequences from this sample produce the same CDR3.

The material was peripheral blood, obtained from a patient treated with proton-based radiotherapy. The TCR originated in a man aged 55 to 70 with pancreatic cancer. V and J are TRBV11-2 and TRBJ2-1; 7 bases fit TRBD2. The CDR3 reads CASSLGASGYNEQFF. As DNA, the CDR3 is TGTGCCAGCAGCTTAGGTGCTAGCGGCTACAATGAGCAGTTCTTC. Filled out from reference TRBV11-2 and TRBJ2-1, the complete variable domain reads EAGVAQSPRYKIIEKRQSVAFWCNPISGHATLYWYQQILGQGPKLLIQFQNNGVVDDSQLPKDRFSAERLKGVDSTLKIQPAKLEDSAVYLCASSLGASGYNEQFFGPGTRLTVL.